Shown below are 19 T cell receptor beta chains from a single sample sequenced in a study of blood T cell repertoires in COVID-19. Profiled with immunoSEQ multiplex PCR; TCRdb holds only in-frame clones, not every one. The sample contains 72,000 or so clones, 75% to 90% of which appear only once. The sample consisted of peripheral blood. The receptors shown here come from a man over 45 with active COVID-19.

V and J are TRBV19 and TRBJ1-5, with D maybe TRBD1 (5 bases). The CDR3 loop spans 16 amino acids. Trimming removed 2 bases from V and 6 bases from J, with 17 bases in between. CDR1 and CDR2 from the germline V gene are LNHDA and SQIVND (reference sequence). The CDR3 protein is CASSIRGAGRSQPQHF. CDR3 sequence (DNA): TGTGCCAGTAGTATAAGAGGGGCAGGGAGGAGTCAGCCCCAGCATTTT. Filled out from reference TRBV19 and TRBJ1-5, the complete variable domain reads DGGITQSPKYLFRKEGQNVTLSCEQNLNHDAMYWYRQDPGQGLRLIYYSQIVNDFQKGDIAEGYSVSREKKESFPLTVTSAQKNPTAFYLCASSIRGAGRSQPQHFGDGTRLSIL.

This chain connects TRBV5-4 to TRBJ1-1, with 8 nucleotides matching TRBD1. J gave up 3 bases and V 3 bases, and 10 bases lay outside the gene matches. CDR1 is SGHNT, CDR2 YYREEE, per germline (reference sequence). The CDR3 extends over 16 amino acids. CDR3 region: CASSSGQGRVYTEAFF. CDR3 bases: TGTGCCAGCAGCTCAGGACAGGGTAGAGTCTACACTGAAGCTTTCTTT.

This chain connects TRBV11-2 to TRBJ1-6, with a possible D match to TRBD1 (6 bases). This CDR3 has 15 residues. Trimming shortened V by 5 bases and J by 4 bases, and 12 bases separated the two germline ends. Looked up from germline, CDR1 is SGHAT and CDR2 is FQNNGV. The CDR3 nucleotides are TGTGCCAGCAGCCGCAACAGGGAATATAATTCACCCCTCCACTTT. As protein: CASSRNREYNSPLHF.

V gene TRBV6-5 combines with J gene TRBJ1-1; D possibly corresponds to TRBD1 (5 bases). Between the trimmed V and J ends, which lost 8 bases and 0 bases, there was a span of 16 bases. CDR3 size: 15 residues. Germline CDR1 reads MNHEY; CDR2 reads SVGAGI. The CDR3 DNA is TGTGCCAGCTGTCGGGGGTTCGCGCTGAACACTGAAGCTTTCTTT. This codes for CASCRGFALNTEAFF.

This clone was recorded once. The V and J genes are TRBV6-2 or TRBV6-3 and TRBJ2-3, with 11 bases identical to TRBD1. The J segment lost 2 bases and the V segment lost 6 bases, leaving 4 bases of the junction unmatched. Germline CDR1 MNHEY, CDR2 SVGEGT. The CDR3 is 15 residues long. CDR3 in amino acids: CASSRGQGATDTQYF. For the CDR3, the DNA is TGTGCCAGCAGCCGCGGACAGGGGGCCACAGATACGCAGTATTTT.

The count of this clone is one. The chain links TRBV5-5 to TRBJ2-1, with D hard to call. Trimming removed 0 bases at V and 0 bases at J, with 10 bases between. The CDR3 is 16 residues long. CDR1 and CDR2 from the germline V gene are SGHKS and YYEKEE (reference sequence). CDR3 bases: TGTGCCAGCAGCTTGGGCCGGAGCTCCTCCTACAATGAGCAGTTCTTC. Encoded protein: CASSLGRSSSYNEQFF.

A single count supports this clone. V gene TRBV21-1 combines with J gene TRBJ2-5; TRBD1 is taken as the D call from the table, unchecked against the DNA. TRBV21-1 is a recognized pseudogene. This CDR3 spans 15 amino acids. The CDR3 is CASSKGQGVGRTQYF. CDR3 nucleotides: TGTGCCAGCAGCAAGGGACAAGGGGTTGGGAGGACCCAGTACTTC.

The chain uses TRBV2 and TRBJ1-4; 10 bases agree with TRBD1. CDR1 is SNHLY and CDR2 is FYNNEI in the germline V gene. The CDR3 runs to 15 residues. The J segment lost 8 bases and the V segment lost 2 bases, leaving 5 bases of the junction unmatched. The CDR3 DNA reads as TGTGCCAGCAGTGAATGGGACAGGGGAGGGGAAAAACTGTTTTTT. It codes for CASSEWDRGGEKLFF.

The chain couples TRBV2 to TRBJ2-7; 8 bases agree with TRBD1. V gave up 2 bases and J gave up 11 bases; unmatched junction bases: 5. The CDR3 is 12 residues long. Germline V CDR1 and CDR2: SNHLY, FYNNEI. Here the CDR3 DNA reads TGTGCCAGCAGTGAAAGTGGGACAGGAGAGTACTTC. It specifies CASSESGTGEYF.

The gene calls are TRBV5-1 and TRBJ2-4, with 8 bases aligning to TRBD1. The ends lost 4 bases at V and 0 bases at J; junction bases unmatched: 6. Germline lookup yields CDR1 SGHRS and CDR2 YFSETQ. This CDR3 contains 16 residues. CDR3 nucleotide sequence: TGCGCCAGCAGCACAGGACAGGGCACAGCCAAAAACATTCAGTACTTC. It is translated as CASSTGQGTAKNIQYF.

The chain couples TRBV2 to TRBJ2-3; 10 bases align to TRBD1. Losses at the gene ends were 4 bases for V and 6 bases for J; bases not matched to a gene: 4. Germline values: CDR1 SNHLY, CDR2 FYNNEI. The CDR3 is made up of 14 amino acids. DNA for the CDR3: TGTGCCAGCAGTGGACAGGGGGCTGGGGATACGCAGTATTTT. Protein sequence: CASSGQGAGDTQYF.

This rearrangement joins TRBV4-2 to TRBJ1-2; 7 bases match TRBD1. The CDR3 consists of 15 residues. The trim removed 0 bases at V and 7 bases at J, leaving 8 bases unmatched. CDR1 and CDR2 (germline): LGHNA, YNFKEQ. The DNA for the CDR3 is TGTGCCAGCAGCCAAGATCCCCGACAGGGTGGTGGCTACACCTTC. Protein product: CASSQDPRQGGGYTF.

The CDR3 spells CAAGLYEQYF. For the CDR3, the DNA is TGTGCCGCGGGACTCTACGAGCAGTACTTC. This chain joins TRBV30 and TRBJ2-7; TRBD2 might be the D (6 bases). This CDR3 contains 10 residues. Trimming cost V 8 bases and J 3 bases, with 8 bases left between them. Per germline, CDR1 GTSNPN and CDR2 SVGIG (reference sequence).

The CDR3 loop is CASSGRPDGELFF. CDR3 DNA sequence: TGTGCCAGCAGCGGGAGACCAGACGGGGAGCTGTTTTTT. V gene TRBV9 combines with J gene TRBJ2-2; D is uncertain. Trimming shortened V by 3 bases and J by 7 bases, and 10 bases separated the two germline ends. Germline V lookup: CDR1 SGDLS, CDR2 YYNGEE. The CDR3 is 13 residues long.

The J gene is TRBJ2-5, the V gene TRBV11-2, with D possibly TRBD1 on 6 matching bases. The CDR3 length is 16 residues. CDR1 SGHAT and CDR2 FQNNGV come from the germline V gene. V was pared by 5 bases and J by 5 bases, with 21 bases between. CDR3 sequence reads: CASSNWAGTPSETQYF. The CDR3 bases are TGTGCCAGCAGCAATTGGGCCGGGACACCGAGCGAGACCCAGTACTTC.

This chain links TRBV13 with TRBJ1-5, with 7 positions matching TRBD1. The V and J ends lost 5 bases and 1 base, in that order; junction bases with no gene match: 2. The length of the CDR3 is 14 residues. Germline V gene data show CDR1 as PRHDT and CDR2 as FYEKMQ (reference sequence). The CDR3 DNA reads TGTGCCAGCAGCATACAGGGGAGCAATCAGCCCCAGCATTTT. It yields the protein CASSIQGSNQPQHF.

The chain is built from TRBV28 and TRBJ2-7, with a possible D match to TRBD1 (5 bases). The CDR3 runs 17 residues. Trimming removed 4 bases at V and 0 bases at J, with 19 bases between. From germline, CDR1 is MDHEN and CDR2 SYDVKM. CDR3 sequence: CASSWGSTVSSSYEQYF. For the CDR3, the DNA is TGTGCCAGCAGTTGGGGCAGCACAGTCTCGAGCTCCTACGAGCAGTACTTC.

CDR3 in amino acids: CASSRTTGGFTEAFF. DNA of the CDR3: TGTGCCAGCAGCAGGACAACAGGGGGCTTCACTGAAGCTTTCTTT. The rearrangement uses TRBV27 and TRBJ1-1; 9 bases are a match to TRBD1. V was clipped by 6 bases and J by 4 bases; unmatched bases: 9. CDR1 is MNHEY, CDR2 SMNVEV, per germline (reference sequence). This CDR3 contains 15 residues.

This chain connects TRBV5-4 to TRBJ1-2; possibly TRBD1 for D (6 bases). The V end lost 4 bases, the J end lost 2 bases, and 15 bases lay between the germline ends. The V gene's germline CDR1 is SGHNT and CDR2 YYREEE (reference sequence). The CDR3 is 15 amino acids. The CDR3 reads CASSPRGGPNYGYTF. CDR3 DNA: TGTGCCAGCAGCCCAAGAGGGGGTCCGAACTATGGCTACACCTTC.